This T cell receptor (beta chain) was retrieved from a study of T cell repertoires in cytomegalovirus infection. Germline CDR1 KGHSH, CDR2 LQKENI. The CDR3 consists of 14 residues. V was pared by 0 bases and J by 5 bases, with 11 bases between. TCRdb reprocessed the reads with MiXCR, giving one entry per CDR3 protein. The table records around 490,000 distinct CDR3 sequences, about 25% of them present only once. The sequence was collected from a human donor in good health (CMV status not recorded). Some clones in this sample may be carry-over from other donors' samples. Specimen: PBMCs. This chain uses TRBV18 with TRBJ2-7; unclear D gene. CDR3 DNA: TGTGCCAGCTCACCACCGTCCAACCCCCACGAGCAGTACTTC. It yields the protein CASSPPSNPHEQYF.